These 20 T cell receptor beta chains were sequenced from one sample in a study of immune cell composition in non-small cell lung cancer. TCRdb keeps only in-frame clones here, not all; method: immunoSEQ multiplex PCR. This table holds 4,500 to 6,500 clones, about two thirds found once. The specimen sequenced was lung tumor tissue. Receptor source: a human donor with non-small cell lung cancer.

This clone was seen only once. V is TRBV11-2 and J is TRBJ2-1; D is perhaps TRBD1 (5 bases). Germline assignment: CDR1 SGHAT and CDR2 FQNNGV. The CDR3 spans 15 residues. Between the trimmed V and J ends, which lost 1 base and 13 bases, there was a span of 20 bases. The CDR3 region is CASSLVSLDKPYQFF. CDR3 bases: TGTGCCAGCAGCTTAGTGTCGCTGGACAAACCCTATCAGTTCTTC.

V and J are TRBV6-9 and TRBJ1-1; TRBD1 agrees at 7 bases. Trimming cost V 6 bases and J 11 bases; bases outside gene matches: 15. CDR3 length equals 14 residues. Germline V gene lookup returns CDR1 MNHGY and CDR2 SVAAGI. CDR3 loop: CASSLGGLTGKAFF. CDR3 nucleotides: TGTGCCAGCAGCCTAGGGGGATTGACAGGGAAGGCTTTCTTT.

J is TRBJ2-1 and V is TRBV6-5, with TRBD1 identical over 7 bases. V lost 8 bases, J lost 9 bases, and 10 bases stayed unmatched. The germline V gene has CDR1 MNHEY and CDR2 SVGAGI. The CDR3 contains 13 residues. The CDR3 loop is CASATGVIGEQFF. The CDR3 DNA sequence: TGTGCCAGCGCCACAGGGGTGATTGGTGAGCAGTTCTTC.

The J gene is TRBJ2-7, the V gene TRBV11-3, with 8 bases aligning to TRBD1. Germline V gene data show CDR1 as SGHNT and CDR2 as YENEEA. J was trimmed by 2 bases and V by 4 bases; bases with no gene match: 4. The CDR3 loop spans 14 amino acids. The CDR3 reads CASSSGQAPYEQYF. The CDR3 nucleotides read TGTGCCAGCAGCTCGGGACAGGCCCCCTACGAGCAGTACTTC.

In this sample, this clone turned up a few times. The rearrangement uses TRBV10-3 and TRBJ2-1; D remains unclear. CDR1 and CDR2 (germline): ENHRY, SYGVKD. V was shortened by 11 bases and J by 8 bases, with 16 bases between the two germline ends. The CDR3 runs to 12 residues. The CDR3: CAVSPTGYEQFF. In DNA, the CDR3 is TGTGCCGTAAGCCCCACGGGTTATGAGCAGTTCTTC.

V usage is TRBV5-4 and J usage is TRBJ2-7; 9 bases are a match to TRBD1. After removal of 6 bases from V and 3 bases from J, the junction contained 10 bases not matched to a gene. Germline V CDR1 and CDR2: SGHNT, YYREEE (reference sequence). The CDR3 runs 15 residues. The CDR3 region has the DNA TGTGCCAGCACCGTTTTCGGGACAGGGCTCTACGAGCAGTACTTC. Its protein is CASTVFGTGLYEQYF.

The rearrangement links TRBV6-4 to TRBJ2-1; 9 bases are shared with TRBD2. In germline, CDR1 is MRHNA, CDR2 SNTAGT. This CDR3 contains 15 residues. Trimming took 0 bases from V and 8 from J; bases not matched to a gene: 5. The CDR3 spells CASSDSSGSGDEQFF. The CDR3 DNA is TGTGCCAGCAGTGACTCTAGCGGGAGTGGGGATGAGCAGTTCTTC.

Regarding this clone: The germline gene is not matched at one end of the junction; a read error may be the cause. The J gene is TRBJ1-1, the V gene TRBV7-9, with no clear D. Germline loops: CDR1 SEHNR, CDR2 FQNEAQ (reference sequence). The CDR3 loop spans 15 amino acids. The CDR3 spells CTSSFLERRDTEAFF. CDR3 DNA: TGTACCAGCAGCTTTTTGGAAAGGCGGGACACTGAAGCTTTCTTT.

The chain uses TRBV11-2 and TRBJ1-2, with 8 bases aligning to TRBD1. V lost 1 base to trimming and J lost 4 bases; unmatched junction nucleotides: 5. Germline V gene sequence: CDR1 SGHAT, CDR2 FQNNGV. CDR3 length equals 15 residues. The CDR3 reads CASSLVQGAGYGYTF. The CDR3 nucleotides read TGTGCCAGCAGCTTAGTCCAGGGGGCTGGCTATGGCTACACCTTC.

This chain uses TRBV5-1 with TRBJ1-1; no clear D gene. V was pared by 0 bases and J by 4 bases, with 10 bases between. CDR3 length equals 14 residues. Germline CDR1 SGHRS, CDR2 YFSETQ. CDR3 sequence: CASSLGARGTEAFF. CDR3 nucleotides: TGCGCCAGCAGCTTGGGGGCTCGTGGCACTGAAGCTTTCTTT.

The genes are TRBV7-3 and TRBJ2-2; the D gene is possibly TRBD2 (6 bases). V lost 4 bases and J 7 bases, leaving 10 bases between the germline ends. Germline assignment: CDR1 SGHTA and CDR2 FQGTGA. CDR3 length: 13 residues. In DNA form, the CDR3 reads TGTGCCAGCAGCTCCCTGGGGGGCGGGGAGCTGTTTTTT. This translates into CASSSLGGGELFF.

As DNA, the CDR3 is TGTGCCAGCAGCTTATCGTTCGGAAAACTGTTTTTT. Translation gives CASSLSFGKLFF. This chain uses TRBV11-2 with TRBJ1-4, with unresolved D. V shed 2 bases and J shed 10 bases, with 8 bases lying between them. Germline V gives CDR1 SGHAT, CDR2 FQNNGV. The CDR3 contains 12 residues.

This chain uses TRBV19 with TRBJ2-2; weak D call: TRBD2 (5 bases). The CDR3 contains 12 residues. V was pared by 7 bases and J by 3 bases, with 6 bases between. CDR1 and CDR2 from the germline V gene are LNHDA and SQIVND (reference sequence). CDR3 DNA sequence: TGTGCCAGTAACGGGGACACCGGGGAGCTGTTTTTT. Protein product: CASNGDTGELFF.

This clone was detected a few times. The chain joins TRBV5-1 to TRBJ1-2; no definite D call. CDR3 length: 14 residues. Germline-derived CDR1 and CDR2 are SGHRS and YFSETQ. V was cut by 6 bases and J by 0 bases, with 12 bases left in between. CDR3 sequence: CASTPEEANYGYTF. In DNA form, the CDR3 reads TGCGCCAGCACTCCTGAAGAGGCTAACTATGGCTACACCTTC.

Sample share makes this clone medium-sized (0.01 to 0.1%). The chain links TRBV29-1 to TRBJ2-7; TRBD2 agrees at 8 bases. CDR1 SQVTM and CDR2 ANQGSEA come from the germline V gene. Trimming removed 1 base from V and 6 bases from J; junction bases left unmatched: 8. The CDR3 totals 14 residues. CDR3 amino acids: CSVEVVAGRGEQYF. As DNA, the CDR3 is TGCAGCGTTGAAGTGGTAGCGGGAAGGGGCGAGCAGTACTTC.

The rearrangement links TRBV2 to TRBJ1-4, with D possibly matching TRBD1 (5 bases). CDR3 length: 15 amino acids. Trimming shortened V by 7 bases and J by 8 bases, and 20 bases separated the two germline ends. Per germline, CDR1 SNHLY and CDR2 FYNNEI. The CDR3 nucleotides are TGTGCCAGCACCCCAGTGGGAGGGACGGTAGAAAAACTGTTTTTT. Protein: CASTPVGGTVEKLFF.

This clone was seen once. This chain joins TRBV6-5 and TRBJ2-5; 9 bases fit TRBD2. CDR1 MNHEY and CDR2 SVGAGI come from the germline V gene. V lost 6 bases to trimming and J lost 2 bases; unmatched junction nucleotides: 7. The CDR3 consists of 15 residues. The CDR3 sequence: CASRPLTSGQETQYF. CDR3 nucleotides: TGTGCCAGCAGACCTTTGACTAGCGGACAAGAGACCCAGTACTTC.

This chain uses TRBV27 with TRBJ2-7, with 7 bases aligning to TRBD1. V lost 7 bases to trimming and J lost 2 bases; unmatched junction nucleotides: 11. The CDR3 extends over 15 amino acids. The germline CDR1 and CDR2 sequences are MNHEY and SMNVEV (reference sequence). The CDR3 region has the DNA TGTGCCAGCACCTACAATACAGGGGCAACCTACGAGCAGTACTTC. Protein: CASTYNTGATYEQYF.

Here the CDR3 reads CASSVKGRVAGAGSNEQFF. DNA for the CDR3: TGTGCCAGCAGCGTAAAAGGGAGGGTGGCGGGAGCGGGTTCGAATGAGCAGTTCTTC. The chain carries TRBV9 and TRBJ2-1, with 7 bases identical to TRBD2. The CDR3 totals 19 residues. Germline CDR1 is SGDLS and CDR2 is YYNGEE. Losses at the gene ends were 1 base for V and 7 bases for J; bases not matched to a gene: 20.

This clone was seen once. The chain recombines TRBV7-6 with TRBJ2-7; possible D gene TRBD2, 6 bases. The CDR3 extends over 14 amino acids. Germline V CDR1 and CDR2: SGHVS, FNYEAQ. Trimming shortened V by 2 bases and J by 1 base, and 9 bases separated the two germline ends. The CDR3 spells CASSLTGSSYEQYF. The CDR3 DNA reads TGTGCCAGCAGCTTAACCGGGAGTTCCTACGAGCAGTACTTC.